This T cell receptor (beta chain) was captured by sequencing in a study of cytomegalovirus exposure and HLA in healthy donors. General observations from the study: About 87% or about 30% of the time was how often most TCR beta V segments were productive, according to an earlier analysis. The authors later linked a missense DCLRE1C variant to TCR beta V- and J-gene trimming.

Primers for the PCR totalled 60 Vbeta and 13 Jbeta. The protocol was immunoSEQ multiplex PCR, while the TCRdb copy is restricted to in-frame clones and leaves out a portion. There are fewer than 200,000 clones in the sample; around 63% occur only once, and 4% to 5.5% lies in the top ten. About this clone itself: Its antigen is still unknown.

Unrecorded immune exposures were likely, despite nominal health at sampling. The sample taken for sequencing was PBMCs. This TCR derives from a woman in her late teens or twenties in good health and CMV-seropositive.

CDR3 residues: CASSQDRPTGTSGGPGDTQYF. CDR3 sequence (DNA): TGCGCCAGCAGCCAAGACCGGCCCACTGGGACTAGCGGGGGGCCGGGAGATACGCAGTATTTT. The rearrangement uses TRBV4-3 and TRBJ2-3, with TRBD2 identical over 15 bases. V shed 0 bases and J 5 bases; nucleotides not matched to a gene: 15. Germline V lookup: CDR1 LGHNA, CDR2 YSLEER. The CDR3 sequence is 21 residues long.